The T cell receptor (beta chain) under discussion was sequenced for a study of prognosis after radiotherapy for stage I lung cancer (dated by TCRdb to the early 2020s). At the level of the whole study: Between April 2018 and early 2019, 15 to 20 stage I NSCLC patients were enrolled in Nanjing, China. All patients were regarded as medically inoperable, because of comorbidities in about eleven patients and refusal of surgery in more than 5 patients. The cohort comprised under 15 men and about six women with a median age of 74.5 years, ranging from roughly 53 to 95 years. Concurrent therapy was not administered to any patient alongside SBRT. Peripheral blood TCR beta repertoires were profiled in stage I NSCLC patients before and after stereotactic body radiotherapy, and the study then linked these repertoires to distant failure. After SBRT, distant metastases developed in about 20% of the 19 patients at a median of about seven months, while the remaining 15 patients had no significant progression. Some 14 of the patients were found to have newly diagnosed primary stage I lung tumors, and 4 or 5 were living with oligometastatic NSCLC after surgical resection of the primary tumor. SBRT was delivered in 3 to 5 fractions with a biologically effective dose of at least 100 Gy, and image-guided IMRT or VMAT was used for delivery. The study took one blood sample before SBRT and one after SBRT from each of roughly 19 patients and sequenced all 40 or so samples. Squamous cell carcinoma histology was identified in 7 or 8 patients, and adenocarcinoma histology was identified in about a dozen patients. What the study reported, not specific to this receptor: Whether the expanded TCR clones were tumor-specific was not determined. No adjustment for multiple comparisons was applied to any of the reported P values. TRBV and TRBJ usage frequencies reportedly varied with metastasis status, involving two V genes at baseline and several V and two J genes after SBRT. The study was limited by its small cohort and short follow-up, and the findings require independent validation. Post-SBRT Shannon entropy and its change from baseline were lower in patients who developed distant metastases; baseline Shannon entropy was not associated with metastases. After SBRT, the number of unique TCR clones decreased (median approximately 10,000 before versus 6,500 to 7,000 after; Wilcoxon paired P=0.011).

Two rounds of multiplex PCR were performed to amplify the TCR beta CDR3 region from genomic DNA. In the first round of PCR, primers specific to each TRBV and TRBJ gene were used, and the primer sequences are filed in Chinese patent CN105087789A. The second PCR round used universal primers. The Roche High Pure PCR Template Preparation Kit was used to extract genomic DNA from the frozen PBMCs. Paired-end sequencing with 151 bp reads was performed on the libraries using an Illumina HiSeq 3000. In the authors' own workflow: Raw reads lacking the multiplex PCR primer sequences were removed with CutAdapt. High-quality paired reads were merged into contigs with PEAR. By alignment to reference sequences, MiXCR assigned TRB V, D and J gene segments to each contig. CDR3 sequences were clustered by base quality and sequence similarity to remove sequencing errors. Shannon entropy, normalized by the natural log of the productive TCR sequence number, served as the measure of diversity. One minus Shannon entropy divided by the natural log of the number of unique clonotypes was used as the definition of clonality. The Youden index of ROC curves was used to select progression-free survival cut-offs for repertoire metrics, and analyses were performed in R 3.5.3. TCRdb reprocessing: public reads trimmed at Q25 with fastp, clones called with MiXCR, in-frame beta chains kept. Entries are consolidated by CDR3 protein sequence, retaining the most common genes and DNA. For this entry, the V and J calls and clone size follow TCRdb and not the study's own pipeline. The sample has about 24,000 distinct CDR3 sequences on record, roughly 34% of them singletons. Approximately 60% of the sample goes to the ten largest clones.

No patient had a history of other malignancies or prior chemotherapy or radiotherapy, and all had node-negative disease on CT and PET/CT. Around 6 milliliters of peripheral venous blood were drawn into EDTA tubes at each of two time points. Ficoll-Paque Plus density-gradient centrifugation was used to isolate PBMCs. Right after collection, samples were kept at -80 degrees C until analysis. Looking up the germline V gene (reference sequence) yields CDR1 LNHDA and CDR2 SQIVND. From the cysteine up to the phenylalanine, the CDR3 has a length of 15 residues. The read is trimmed to its CDR3 DNA, 45 bases read in frame from base 1. V loses 4 bases, J loses 7 bases, and the germline ends lie 19 bases apart. This clonotype was recorded at least ten times. Its antigen specificity is not known. No base qualities exist here, and no much larger clone lies one base off it.

The TCR sequence derives from a donor of 50 years or more with non-small cell lung cancer. The starting material was PBMCs, obtained before or after stereotactic body radiation therapy (not recorded which). The chain uses TRBV19 and TRBJ1-2; a tentative D call is TRBD1 (5 bases match). CDR3 reads: CASSTSGTLEGGYTF. The DNA is TGTGCCAGTAGTACCTCGGGGACCCTGGAGGGTGGCTACACCTTC.